These 29 T cell receptor beta chains were all obtained from the same sample, sequenced in a study of Graves' ophthalmopathy and Graves' hyperthyroidism (dated by TCRdb to between 2018 and 2020). The run used an Illumina HiSeq 2000. TCR beta CDR3 regions were amplified from RNA transcripts for repertoire sequencing. The first round was an RT-PCR using HTBI primers with the Qiagen OneStep RT-PCR kit, and this first round was followed by a second-round multiplex PCR, then size selection and purification. TCRdb cleaned the public reads at Q25 with fastp, built clones with MiXCR and kept in-frame beta chains. Entries that share a CDR3 protein sequence are merged under the most common genes and DNA. For this sample there are about 620,000 distinct CDR3 sequences; 22% appear just once. 7.1% of the sample belongs to the ten largest clones. Sequenced material: peripheral blood. These TCRs come from a woman between 18 and 30 years old with stable Graves' hyperthyroidism. Some clones in this sample may be carry-over from other donors' samples. Donor details come from another sample of the same person, matched by shared clones.

This clonotype was seen repeatedly, ten times or more. The genes are TRBV6-5 and TRBJ2-2; D is unresolved. The CDR3 has 13 amino acids. The V gene lost 2 bases and the J gene lost 0 bases, with 1 base spanning the gap. Looked up from germline, CDR1 is MNHEY and CDR2 is SVGAGI. The CDR3 loop is CASSYANTGELFF. The CDR3 coding sequence is TGTGCCAGCAGTTACGCGAACACCGGGGAGCTGTTTTTT.

The rearrangement links TRBV11-2 to TRBJ2-7; TRBD2 aligns across 11 bases. The germline CDR1 and CDR2 sequences are SGHAT and FQNNGV. V gave up 5 bases and J gave up 2 bases; unmatched junction bases: 8. The CDR3 is 16 amino acids. CDR3 nucleotides: TGTGCCAGCAGCACGACCGGGACTAGCGGAACCTACGAGCAGTACTTC. Its protein product is CASSTTGTSGTYEQYF.

In its sample, this clonotype was seen many times. The chain links TRBV7-9 to TRBJ1-1; D is perhaps TRBD1 (6 bases). V gave up 2 bases and J gave up 3 bases, with 10 bases separating them. CDR3 size: 14 residues. In germline, CDR1 is SEHNR, CDR2 FQNEAQ (reference sequence). CDR3 DNA sequence: TGTGCCAGCAGCTTACAGGGGTCTGACACTGAAGCTTTCTTT. Protein product: CASSLQGSDTEAFF. Combining the CDR3 with reference TRBV7-9 and TRBJ1-1 gives the whole variable domain DTGVSQNPRHKITKRGQNVTFRCDPISEHNRLYWYRQTLGQGPEFLTYFQNEAQLEKSRLLSDRFSAERPKGSFSTLEIQRTEQGDSAMYLCASSLQGSDTEAFFGQGTRLTVV.

This clonotype was counted ten times or more. The V and J genes are TRBV29-1 and TRBJ2-5; D gene unclear. This CDR3 is 12 amino acids long. Trimming took 2 bases from V and 5 from J, leaving 9 bases between them. Germline lookup yields CDR1 SQVTM and CDR2 ANQGSEA. This CDR3 is CSVEHSGETQYF. For the CDR3, the DNA is TGCAGCGTTGAACATAGTGGGGAGACCCAGTACTTC.

This CDR3 is CASSPIPTQNTEAFF. The CDR3, as DNA: TGCGCCAGCAGCCCGATCCCCACACAGAACACTGAAGCTTTCTTT. This rearrangement joins TRBV5-1 to TRBJ1-1; D uncertain. There are 15 residues in the CDR3. The V gene lost 4 bases and the J gene lost 1 base, with 14 bases spanning the gap. Looked up from germline, CDR1 is SGHRS and CDR2 is YFSETQ.

The rearrangement joins TRBV5-1 to TRBJ1-1; D gene uncertain. Per germline, CDR1 SGHRS and CDR2 YFSETQ. Trimming shortened V by 1 base and J by 1 base, and 8 bases separated the two germline ends. The CDR3 extends over 14 amino acids. DNA for the CDR3: TGCGCCAGCAGCTTGACACAAACGAACACTGAAGCTTTCTTT. Translation: CASSLTQTNTEAFF.

The chain couples TRBV7-2 to TRBJ2-3, with D perhaps matching TRBD2 (6 bases). The CDR3 covers 15 residues. V was cut by 5 bases and J by 0 bases, with 12 bases left in between. From germline, CDR1 is SGHTA and CDR2 FQGNSA. CDR3 protein: CASSVSGSSTDTQYF. CDR3 nucleotide sequence: TGTGCCAGCAGCGTGAGCGGGTCTAGCACAGATACGCAGTATTTT.

This clonotype was picked up many times. J is TRBJ1-2 and V is TRBV27; D gene ambiguous. Germline CDR1 MNHEY, CDR2 SMNVEV (reference sequence). The CDR3 is 14 residues long. Trimming pared 6 bases from V and 4 bases from J, leaving 15 bases between. The CDR3 DNA reads TGTGCCAGCAGCCCCGGGCCAGTCGGCTATGGCTACACCTTC. Residues: CASSPGPVGYGYTF.

V gene TRBV28 combines with J gene TRBJ2-1; 10 nucleotides match TRBD2. This CDR3 comprises 16 residues. CDR1 and CDR2 (germline): MDHEN, SYDVKM. The V gene end was trimmed by 2 bases and the J gene end by 9 bases; junction bases not matched to a gene: 10. The CDR3, as DNA: TGTGCCAGCAGTTTACTTGGACTAGCGGTTTATGGTGAGCAGTTCTTC. This codes for CASSLLGLAVYGEQFF.

The chain joins TRBV7-8 to TRBJ2-2; TRBD1 aligns across 9 bases. Trimming took 5 bases from V and 8 from J; bases not matched to a gene: 6. Germline V gives CDR1 SGHVS, CDR2 FQNEAQ. This CDR3 has 14 residues. The CDR3 DNA sequence: TGTGCCAGCAGCCGCAACAGGGGGCAGGGGGAGCTGTTTTTT. This encodes CASSRNRGQGELFF.

This clonotype has a count of ten or more. The chain uses TRBV2 and TRBJ1-3; D unclear. Trimming took off 5 bases at V and 3 bases at J, with 14 bases between the two ends. The CDR3 has 15 residues. Germline assignment: CDR1 SNHLY and CDR2 FYNNEI. DNA for the CDR3: TGTGCCAGCAGTCCATGGCGGGCCGGTGGAAACACCATATATTTT. Its protein is CASSPWRAGGNTIYF.

This clonotype occurred many times. The J gene is TRBJ1-2, the V gene TRBV6-5; weak D call: TRBD1 (6 bases). CDR3 length equals 14 residues. From germline, CDR1 is MNHEY and CDR2 SVGAGI. V was trimmed by 2 bases and J by 2 bases, leaving 9 bases between them. CDR3 loop: CASSYGQSNYGYTF. CDR3 nucleotide sequence: TGTGCCAGCAGTTACGGACAGTCGAACTATGGCTACACCTTC.

V gene TRBV19 combines with J gene TRBJ1-2; no clear D gene. This CDR3 comprises 16 residues. Trimming pared 5 bases from V and 4 bases from J, leaving 20 bases between. CDR1 is LNHDA, CDR2 SQIVND, per germline (reference sequence). The CDR3 DNA is TGTGCCAGTAGTCTCAAAAACAGAGCTCGGGCCTATGGCTACACCTTC. It encodes CASSLKNRARAYGYTF.

This clonotype was counted at least ten times. J is TRBJ2-6 and V is TRBV28; 7 positions agree with TRBD2. Per the germline V gene, CDR1 is MDHEN and CDR2 is SYDVKM. Trimming cost V 6 bases and J 1 base; bases outside gene matches: 3. CDR3 length: 15 amino acids. The DNA for the CDR3 is TGTGCCAGCAGGAGCGGGGCTTCTGGGGCCAACGTCCTGACTTTC. Translated: CASRSGASGANVLTF.

This clonotype was recorded a few times. The gene calls are TRBV2 and TRBJ2-5, with 8 bases aligning to TRBD1. The CDR3 spans 13 residues. The trim removed 7 bases at V and 2 bases at J, leaving 3 bases unmatched. CDR1 and CDR2 from the germline V gene are SNHLY and FYNNEI. CDR3 protein: CASTRDRQETQYF. The CDR3 nucleotides read TGTGCCAGCACCCGGGACAGGCAAGAGACCCAGTACTTC.

This clonotype occurred a few times. This chain joins TRBV4-3 and TRBJ2-5; TRBD2 agrees at 8 bases. CDR1 is LGHNA and CDR2 is YSLEER in the germline V gene. Unmatched junction bases numbered 11, after V lost 0 bases and J lost 2 bases. The CDR3 is 18 amino acids. The CDR3 loop is CASSQDRRGGPGQETQYF. The CDR3 DNA sequence: TGCGCCAGCAGCCAAGATAGACGCGGGGGGCCCGGTCAAGAGACCCAGTACTTC.

This chain links TRBV28 with TRBJ2-7; D is possibly TRBD2 (6 bases). Trimming shortened V by 8 bases and J by 7 bases, and 21 bases separated the two germline ends. The CDR3 has 14 residues. CDR1 is MDHEN and CDR2 is SYDVKM in the germline V gene. The CDR3 nucleotides are TGTGCCAGCCGGGAACTTAGCGGAGCGTATGAGCAGTACTTC. It translates to CASRELSGAYEQYF.

This clonotype was detected many times. V gene TRBV3-2 combines with J gene TRBJ2-7; no DNA check was done on the table's D call, TRBD1. TRBV3-2 is deemed a pseudogene. This CDR3 is built from 16 residues. The CDR3 sequence: CASSHSGRVLSYEQYF. The CDR3 DNA follows: TGTGCCAGCAGCCATTCGGGACGGGTCTTAAGCTACGAGCAGTACTTC.

This clonotype has a count of ten or more. The CDR3 ends on some other residue instead of the conserved phenylalanine or tryptophan, so this is likely a read error. The J gene is TRBJ1-1, the V gene TRBV20-1; possible D gene TRBD1, 6 bases. Germline values: CDR1 DFQATT, CDR2 SNEGSKA (reference sequence). This CDR3 comprises 14 residues. Trimming took off 2 bases at V and 8 bases at J, with 18 bases between the two ends. The CDR3 reads CSARKLTGTREAFL. CDR3 sequence (DNA): TGCAGTGCTAGAAAACTCACAGGGACGCGAGAAGCTTTCCTT.

This clonotype was seen at least ten times. The J gene is TRBJ1-1, the V gene TRBV11-2, with D uncertain. The CDR3 runs 13 residues. Looked up from germline, CDR1 is SGHAT and CDR2 is FQNNGV. V was trimmed by 5 bases and J by 4 bases, leaving 11 bases between them. The CDR3 reads CASSRTFSTEAFF. DNA for the CDR3: TGTGCCAGCAGCCGCACATTTTCCACTGAAGCTTTCTTT.

This clonotype appeared a single time. One base away lies a much larger clone, so this may be a sequencing read error. The chain employs TRBV5-1 and TRBJ2-2; 11 nucleotides align to TRBD2. This CDR3 has 17 residues. The V gene's germline CDR1 is SGHRS and CDR2 YFSETQ. CDR3 residues: CASSSTVAGGLAGELLF. The CDR3, as DNA: TGCGCCAGCAGCTCCACCGTAGCGGGGGGGCTGGCCGGGGAGCTGTTGTTT.

In this sample, this clonotype turned up many times. The V gene is TRBV19, the J gene TRBJ1-1; D uncertain. This CDR3 contains 11 residues. V lost 8 bases to trimming and J lost 7 bases, with 11 bases between them. The germline gives CDR1 LNHDA, CDR2 SQIVND (reference sequence). CDR3: CASQQFGEAFF. As DNA, the CDR3 is TGTGCCAGTCAGCAGTTCGGTGAAGCTTTCTTT.

This clonotype showed up many times. Here the CDR3 reads CASSQEPWVAGGETQYF. In nucleotides, the CDR3 is TGTGCCAGCAGCCAAGAGCCCTGGGTAGCGGGAGGAGAGACCCAGTACTTC. This chain links TRBV14 with TRBJ2-5; 10 bases fit TRBD2. The trim removed 0 bases at V and 4 bases at J, leaving 8 bases unmatched. This CDR3 region has 17 residues. Per the germline V gene, CDR1 is SGHDN and CDR2 is FVKESK.

The rearrangement uses TRBV6-2 or TRBV6-3 and TRBJ2-7, with 7 bases that match TRBD2. Per the germline V gene, CDR1 is MNHEY and CDR2 is SVGEGT. V shed 8 bases and J 2 bases; nucleotides not matched to a gene: 12. CDR3 length: 15 amino acids. The CDR3 DNA reads as TGTGCCAGCGGAAGGACTAGTGATTCCGCCTACGAGCAGTACTTC. Amino acid sequence: CASGRTSDSAYEQYF.

The chain combines TRBV19 with TRBJ1-5, with 8 nucleotides matching TRBD1. V shed 5 bases and J 4 bases; nucleotides not matched to a gene: 13. Germline V gene data show CDR1 as LNHDA and CDR2 as SQIVND (reference sequence). This CDR3 region has 17 residues. The CDR3 DNA reads TGTGCCAGTAGTGGATCGCAGGGGGCCCTAAATAATCAGCCCCAGCATTTT. As protein: CASSGSQGALNNQPQHF. The full variable domain, its missing parts supplied by reference TRBV19 and TRBJ1-5, is DGGITQSPKYLFRKEGQNVTLSCEQNLNHDAMYWYRQDPGQGLRLIYYSQIVNDFQKGDIAEGYSVSREKKESFPLTVTSAQKNPTAFYLCASSGSQGALNNQPQHFGDGTRLSIL.

In its sample, this clonotype was seen many times. The J gene is TRBJ2-5, the V gene TRBV20-1; the D gene is possibly TRBD2 (5 bases). Germline loops: CDR1 DFQATT, CDR2 SNEGSKA (reference sequence). The V end was cut by 1 base, the J end by 4 bases, with 7 bases between. This CDR3 spans 12 amino acids. The CDR3 sequence: CSARVEGETQYF. Written as DNA, the CDR3 is TGCAGTGCTAGAGTAGAGGGAGAGACCCAGTACTTC.

The genes are TRBV20-1 and TRBJ1-1, with TRBD1 matching over 11 bases. V was pared by 1 base and J by 4 bases, with 2 bases of the junction left unmatched. CDR3 length: 14 residues. The V gene's germline CDR1 is DFQATT and CDR2 SNEGSKA (reference sequence). The CDR3 here is CSARGGQGGTEAFF. The CDR3 DNA reads TGCAGTGCTAGAGGGGGACAGGGGGGCACTGAAGCTTTCTTT.

The chain is built from TRBV6-1 and TRBJ1-1, with 10 nucleotides matching TRBD1. Germline assignment: CDR1 MNHNS and CDR2 SASEGT. Trimming at V came to 7 bases and at J to 5 bases, leaving 10 bases not matched to a gene. This CDR3 is 15 amino acids long. The CDR3 DNA follows: TGTGCCAGCAAACTCTACGGACAGGGGGGGACTGAAGCTTTCTTT. Encoded protein: CASKLYGQGGTEAFF.

The V call is TRBV6-1, the J call TRBJ2-7; 15 bases match TRBD2. Germline CDR1 is MNHNS and CDR2 is SASEGT. This CDR3 contains 17 residues. The junction had 6 bases not matched to a gene; V was cut back by 6 bases and J by 0 bases. CDR3 in amino acids: CASREPGLAGGSYEQYF. The CDR3 DNA reads TGTGCCAGCAGAGAACCGGGACTAGCGGGGGGCTCCTACGAGCAGTACTTC.